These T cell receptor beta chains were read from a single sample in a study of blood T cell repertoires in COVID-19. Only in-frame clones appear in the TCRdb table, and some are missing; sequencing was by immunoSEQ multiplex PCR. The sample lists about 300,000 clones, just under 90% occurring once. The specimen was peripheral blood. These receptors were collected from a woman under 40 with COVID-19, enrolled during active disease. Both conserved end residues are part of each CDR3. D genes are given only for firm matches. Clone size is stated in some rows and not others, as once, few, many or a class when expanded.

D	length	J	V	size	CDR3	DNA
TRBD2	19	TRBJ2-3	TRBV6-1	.	CASSEQPLLAGGPPDTQYF	TGTGCCAGCAGTGAACAACCGCTACTAGCGGGGGGGCCCCCAGATACGCAGTATTTT
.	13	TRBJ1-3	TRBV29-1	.	CSVVGAFGNTIYF	TGCAGCGTTGTGGGAGCCTTCGGAAACACCATATATTTT
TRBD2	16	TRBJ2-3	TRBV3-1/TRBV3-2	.	CASSPRLAGGTDTQYF	TGTGCCAGCAGCCCCCGACTAGCGGGGGGCACAGATACGCAGTATTTT
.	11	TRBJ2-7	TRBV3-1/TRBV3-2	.	CATPLGSEQYF	TGTGCCACCCCTCTAGGCTCCGAGCAGTACTTC
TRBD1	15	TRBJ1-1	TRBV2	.	CASSYRQGGYTEAFF	TGTGCCAGCAGTTACCGACAGGGGGGGTACACTGAAGCTTTCTTT
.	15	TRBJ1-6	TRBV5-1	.	CASSLRQVNNSPLHF	TGCGCCAGCAGCTTAAGACAGGTCAATAATTCACCCCTCCACTTT
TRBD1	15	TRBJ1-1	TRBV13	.	CASSAATGGNTEAFF	TGTGCCAGCAGCGCTGCGACAGGGGGGAACACTGAAGCTTTCTTT
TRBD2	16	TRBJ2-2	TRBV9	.	CASSGASGSNTGELFF	TGTGCCAGCAGCGGGGCTAGCGGCTCGAACACCGGGGAGCTGTTTTTT
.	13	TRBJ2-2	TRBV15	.	CATSRQGSGELFF	TGTGCCACCAGCAGACAGGGGTCCGGGGAGCTGTTTTTT
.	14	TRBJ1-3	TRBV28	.	CASSLASSGNTIYF	TGTGCCAGCAGTTTGGCCAGCTCTGGAAACACCATATATTTT
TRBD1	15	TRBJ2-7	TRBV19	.	CASSIGGQGAYEQYF	TGTGCCAGTAGTATAGGGGGGCAGGGGGCCTACGAGCAGTACTTC
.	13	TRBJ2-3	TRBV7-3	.	CASSLAGSDTQYF	TGTGCCAGCAGCTTGGCGGGCTCAGATACGCAGTATTTT
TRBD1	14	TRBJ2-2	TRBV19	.	CASSGTGDTGELFF	TGTGCCAGTAGCGGGACAGGAGACACCGGGGAGCTGTTTTTT
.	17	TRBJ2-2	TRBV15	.	CATSRDVTLSNTGELFF	TGTGCCACCAGCAGAGATGTCACGCTATCGAACACCGGGGAGCTGTTTTTT
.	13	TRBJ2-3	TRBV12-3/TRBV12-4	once	CASSLASRVKQYF	TGTGCCAGCAGTTTAGCGTCGAGGGTTAAGCAGTATTTT
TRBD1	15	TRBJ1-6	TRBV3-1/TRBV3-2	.	CASSGWTGGGSPLHF	TGTGCCAGCAGCGGATGGACAGGGGGCGGATCACCCCTCCACTTT
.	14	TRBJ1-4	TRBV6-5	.	CASRNNRDKEKLFF	TGTGCCAGCAGGAACAACAGGGATAAGGAAAAACTGTTTTTT
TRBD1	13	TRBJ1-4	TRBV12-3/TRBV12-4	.	CASSDRGREKLFF	TGTGCCAGCAGTGACAGGGGACGTGAAAAACTGTTTTTT
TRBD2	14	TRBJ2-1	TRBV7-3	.	CASSPGGAGYEQFF	TGTGCCAGCAGCCCGGGGGGGGCAGGCTATGAGCAGTTCTTC
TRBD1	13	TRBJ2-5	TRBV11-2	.	CASSSGQVETQYF	TGTGCCAGCAGCTCGGGACAGGTGGAGACCCAGTACTTC
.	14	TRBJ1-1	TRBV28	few	CASRKGGTNTEAFF	TGTGCCAGCAGAAAGGGGGGGACGAACACTGAAGCTTTCTTT
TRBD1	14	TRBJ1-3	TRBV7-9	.	CASSSGTARNTIYF	TGTGCCAGCAGCTCAGGGACAGCAAGAAACACCATATATTTT
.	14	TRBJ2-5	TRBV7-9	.	CASSSGMEEETQYF	TGTGCCAGCAGCTCCGGGATGGAGGAGGAGACCCAGTACTTC
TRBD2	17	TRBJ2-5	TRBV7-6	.	CASSLEGLRGGRETQYF	TGTGCCAGCAGCTTAGAAGGGTTGCGGGGGGGCCGGGAGACCCAGTACTTC
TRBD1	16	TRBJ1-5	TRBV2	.	CASSAAVDRVNQPQHF	TGTGCCAGCAGTGCGGCCGTGGACAGGGTCAATCAGCCCCAGCATTTT
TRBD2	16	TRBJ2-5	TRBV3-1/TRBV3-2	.	CASTLGTRRSRETQYF	TGTGCCAGCACCCTGGGGACTAGGAGGTCGCGAGAGACCCAGTACTTC
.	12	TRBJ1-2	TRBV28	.	CASDGTPYGYTF	TGTGCCAGCGACGGGACACCGTATGGCTACACCTTC
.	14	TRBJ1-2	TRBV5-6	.	CASRAAGGSYGYTF	TGTGCCAGCAGGGCCGCGGGGGGAAGCTATGGCTACACCTTC
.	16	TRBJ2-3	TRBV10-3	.	CAISEVGEGGWYTQYF	TGTGCCATCAGTGAAGTCGGGGAAGGAGGTTGGTATACGCAGTATTTT
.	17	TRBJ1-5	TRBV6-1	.	CASSGALGGNPSQPQHF	TGTGCCAGCAGTGGGGCCCTTGGGGGGAATCCTAGTCAGCCCCAGCATTTT
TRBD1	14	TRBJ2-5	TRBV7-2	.	CASSTGATPGTQYF	TGTGCCAGCAGTACAGGGGCCACCCCCGGGACCCAGTACTTC
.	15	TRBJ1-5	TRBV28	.	CASSYDRSRNQPQHF	TGTGCCAGCAGTTATGATAGATCACGTAATCAGCCCCAGCATTTT
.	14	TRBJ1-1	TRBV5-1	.	CASSLDVVTPEAFF	TGCGCCAGCAGCTTGGATGTTGTCACACCCGAAGCTTTCTTT
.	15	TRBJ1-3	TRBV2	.	CASSQQGYSGNTIYF	TGTGCCAGCAGCCAACAGGGCTACTCTGGAAACACCATATATTTT
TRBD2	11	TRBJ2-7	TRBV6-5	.	CASRLGLAGFF	TGTGCCAGCAGACTGGGACTAGCGGGGTTCTTC
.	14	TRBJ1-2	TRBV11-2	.	CASSLVQGAYGYTF	TGTGCCAGCAGCTTAGTACAGGGAGCCTATGGCTACACCTTC
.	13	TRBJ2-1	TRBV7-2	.	CASSSGLLAEQFF	TGTGCCAGCAGCTCTGGACTTCTGGCGGAGCAGTTCTTC